These 21 T cell receptor beta chains were all obtained from the same sample, sequenced in a study of control samples from healthy donors and cancer patients. Data came from immunoSEQ multiplex PCR; TCRdb stores just in-frame clones and leaves some out. The table lists about 110,000 clones, approximately 90% of them singletons, with approximately 3.7% in the top ten. Sequences were obtained from PBMCs. These receptors were obtained from a woman aged 55-75 years with lung cancer.

V usage is TRBV3-1 (or the pseudogene TRBV3-2) and J usage is TRBJ2-7; D unresolved. Germline V gene data show CDR1 as LGHDT and CDR2 as YNNKEL (reference sequence). Trimming cost V 3 bases and J 3 bases, with 9 bases left between them. This CDR3 is built from 13 residues. In DNA, the CDR3 is TGTGCCAGCAGCCACCGTCAAAACTACGAGCAGTACTTC. Encoded protein: CASSHRQNYEQYF.

The genes are TRBV4-1 and TRBJ1-5; no clear D. Germline CDR1 is MGHRA and CDR2 is YSYEKL. V was pared by 0 bases and J by 0 bases, with 15 bases between. The CDR3 length is 18 residues. CDR3 DNA: TGCGCCAGCAGCCAAGATGCACAGTTACTTTATAGCAATCAGCCCCAGCATTTT. Protein product: CASSQDAQLLYSNQPQHF.

The chain employs TRBV7-9 and TRBJ1-4, with D possibly being TRBD1 (5 bases). Trimming removed 2 bases at V and 8 bases at J, with 18 bases between. The CDR3 runs to 16 residues. Germline CDR1 is SEHNR and CDR2 is FQNEAQ (reference sequence). As DNA, the CDR3 is TGTGCCAGCAGCTTAACGGGGACTCCGGGAGCCGAAAAACTGTTTTTT. Protein: CASSLTGTPGAEKLFF.

This chain uses TRBV9 with TRBJ2-5; 11 nucleotides agree with TRBD2. CDR3 length equals 15 residues. CDR1 and CDR2 from the germline V gene are SGDLS and YYNGEE. With V trimmed by 4 bases and J by 2 bases, 4 bases remained unmatched. CDR3 DNA: TGTGCCAGCAGCTTTGGACTAGCGGGTCAAGAGACCCAGTACTTC. Residues: CASSFGLAGQETQYF.

The V gene is TRBV11-3, the J gene TRBJ2-7; TRBD2 might be the D (6 bases). The CDR3 is 17 residues long. V was trimmed by 5 bases and J by 0 bases, leaving 20 bases between them. In germline, CDR1 is SGHNT, CDR2 YENEEA. The CDR3 sequence is CASSPIAVAGSSYEQYF. The CDR3 DNA follows: TGTGCCAGCAGCCCAATTGCTGTGGCGGGGAGCTCCTACGAGCAGTACTTC.

This clone appeared a single time. This chain uses TRBV19 with TRBJ1-5; possibly TRBD1 for D (5 bases). Trimming stripped 7 bases from V and 3 bases from J, with 22 bases between. From germline, CDR1 is LNHDA and CDR2 SQIVND (reference sequence). CDR3 size: 17 residues. CDR3 nucleotides: TGTGCCAGTACTTCCGGGGGACGGCGATTAAACAATCAGCCCCAGCATTTT. Protein: CASTSGGRRLNNQPQHF.

In DNA form, the CDR3 reads TGTGCCAGTAGTATTTATCTGGGGAGACCCCAGCATTTT. It specifies CASSIYLGRPQHF. The chain has TRBV19 and TRBJ1-5, with D unclear. The CDR3 runs to 13 residues. V lost 3 bases, J lost 10 bases, and 13 bases lay in between. CDR1 and CDR2 (germline): LNHDA, SQIVND (reference sequence).

To note about this clone: Relative to the germline gene, one junction end is altered; a read error may explain this. The V call is TRBV24-1, the J call TRBJ2-7; no clear D. CDR1 and CDR2 from the germline V gene are KGHDR and SFDVKD. The CDR3 runs 13 residues. CDR3 nucleotides: TGTGCCACCAGTGACTCACCCTCCCACGAGCAGTACTTC. Translation: CATSDSPSHEQYF.

This clone was found once. The chain links TRBV5-6 to TRBJ2-5; possibly TRBD1 or TRBD2 for D (5 bases each). Trimming shortened V by 6 bases and J by 4 bases, and 13 bases separated the two germline ends. From germline, CDR1 is SGHDT and CDR2 YYEEEE. The CDR3 covers 13 residues. The CDR3 DNA reads TGTGCCAGCACCTTCGGGACGATAGAGACCCAGTACTTC. Its protein product is CASTFGTIETQYF.

V gene TRBV7-3 combines with J gene TRBJ2-3; D is possibly TRBD2 (6 bases). Per the germline V gene, CDR1 is SGHTA and CDR2 is FQGTGA. Trimming stripped 4 bases from V and 12 bases from J, with 23 bases between. The CDR3 is made up of 15 amino acids. CDR3: CASSSMGVGTPIQYF. CDR3 nucleotide sequence: TGTGCCAGCAGCTCAATGGGTGTTGGGACTCCCATTCAGTATTTT.

V is TRBV12-3 or TRBV12-4 and J is TRBJ1-2, with D perhaps TRBD1 (5 bases). Between the trimmed V and J ends, which lost 4 bases and 7 bases, there was a span of 13 bases. There are 13 residues in the CDR3. CDR3 in DNA: TGTGCCAGCAGTTCAGCCAGGGAAATTGGCTACACCTTC. This encodes CASSSAREIGYTF.

The chain joins TRBV6-1 to TRBJ2-7, with D possibly TRBD2 on 6 matching bases. V lost 0 bases and J lost 2, with 8 bases in between. This CDR3 is 14 amino acids long. CDR1 is MNHNS, CDR2 SASEGT, per germline. The CDR3 DNA is TGTGCCAGCAGTGAAGCGGGAGGACCCTACGAGCAGTACTTC. It encodes CASSEAGGPYEQYF.

This clone was recorded once. The chain carries TRBV27 and TRBJ2-3; D possibly corresponds to TRBD2 (5 bases). The V gene lost 5 bases and the J gene lost 2 bases, with 17 bases spanning the gap. The CDR3 is made up of 16 amino acids. In germline, CDR1 is MNHEY, CDR2 SMNVEV (reference sequence). Here the CDR3 DNA reads TGTGCCAGCAGTCCCCTATCAAGCGGAGACACAGATACGCAGTATTTT. Protein: CASSPLSSGDTDTQYF.

This clone appeared a single time. The chain carries TRBV19 and TRBJ2-6; D possibly corresponds to TRBD1 (5 bases). CDR1 is LNHDA and CDR2 is SQIVND in the germline V gene (reference sequence). The CDR3 is 18 residues long. The germline V and J ends were trimmed by 3 bases and 0 bases, with 15 bases remaining between them. Written as DNA, the CDR3 is TGTGCCAGTAGTATTGGGGCACCCTGGGCCTCTGGGGCCAACGTCCTGACTTTC. Its translation: CASSIGAPWASGANVLTF.

The V gene is TRBV25-1, the J gene TRBJ2-7, with D possibly TRBD1 on 5 matching bases. The CDR3 loop spans 15 amino acids. The germline V gene has CDR1 MGHDK and CDR2 SYGVNS. Trimming took off 4 bases at V and 4 bases at J, with 17 bases between the two ends. CDR3 amino acids: CASSASLTTVYEQYF. The DNA of the CDR3 is TGTGCCAGCAGTGCCTCCTTGACGACAGTTTACGAGCAGTACTTC.

This clone has only a few counts. The V and J genes are TRBV11-1 and TRBJ2-1, with 10 bases lining up with TRBD2. The CDR3 consists of 15 residues. The germline CDR1 and CDR2 sequences are SGHAT and FQDESV (reference sequence). V shed 2 bases and J 8 bases; nucleotides not matched to a gene: 6. CDR3 nucleotide sequence: TGTGCCAGCAGCTTAAGGCTAGCGGGAGTTGATGAGCAGTTCTTC. Protein sequence: CASSLRLAGVDEQFF.

Comment on this clone: An end of the junction does not agree with germline; a read error may underlie this. The V call is TRBV2, the J call TRBJ2-3; D may match TRBD1 or TRBD2 (6 bases each). Germline CDR1 SNHLY, CDR2 FYNNEI. The CDR3 covers 12 residues. The CDR3 spells CASSELGAKRDF. The CDR3 nucleotides are TGTGCCAGCAGTGAGTTGGGGGCAAAGCGGGATTTT.

This chain links TRBV3-1 (or the pseudogene TRBV3-2) with TRBJ1-1; 10 nucleotides line up with TRBD1. The V and J ends lost 2 bases and 4 bases, in that order; junction bases with no gene match: 1. The CDR3 covers 14 residues. CDR1 and CDR2 from the germline V gene are LGHDT and YNNKEL (reference sequence). Here the CDR3 reads CASSQRDRGTEAFF. CDR3 nucleotide sequence: TGTGCCAGCAGCCAAAGGGACAGGGGCACTGAAGCTTTCTTT.

This chain uses TRBV6-5 with TRBJ1-2; TRBD1 matches 7 bases. The CDR3 contains 15 residues. Unmatched junction bases numbered 10, after V lost 6 bases and J lost 3 bases. Germline V gene lookup returns CDR1 MNHEY and CDR2 SVGAGI. CDR3 region: CASSLRRTGDYGYTF. The CDR3 DNA reads TGTGCCAGCAGCCTCAGGAGGACAGGCGACTATGGCTACACCTTC.

This clone was detected a few times. This sequence joins TRBV5-1 and TRBJ2-2, with 8 bases lining up with TRBD2. Germline CDR1 reads SGHRS; CDR2 reads YFSETQ. The junction had 2 bases not matched to a gene; V was cut back by 2 bases and J by 5 bases. The CDR3 sequence is 14 residues long. Here the CDR3 reads CASSLVAGTGELFF. For the CDR3, the DNA is TGCGCCAGCAGCTTAGTAGCGGGGACCGGGGAGCTGTTTTTT.

V and J are TRBV28 and TRBJ2-3; possible D gene TRBD1, 5 bases. Per germline, CDR1 MDHEN and CDR2 SYDVKM. The CDR3 is made up of 14 amino acids. The V end lost 3 bases, the J end lost 7 bases, and 14 bases lay between the germline ends. The chain's CDR3 is CASSLPQGSYTQYF. For the CDR3, the DNA is TGTGCCAGCAGTTTGCCCCAGGGTTCGTATACGCAGTATTTT.